This TCR beta chain was profiled in a study of shared clonotypes between healthy human individuals. Study background: Each donor's CD8 memory used one plate, CD8 naive two, each CD4 subset three. Study findings and constraints: Among the subsets, naive ones generally showed larger estimated richness than memory ones. Researchers sampled blood only, noting tissue repertoires likely differ.

Note on this clone: What it binds is not known. This sample also contains other DNA sequences that code for the same CDR3.

Repertoires were generated with immunoSEQ multiplex PCR, while TCRdb's copy carries only in-frame clones and drops some. The table shows a few million clones, with more than 80% occurring only once. V lost 0 bases and J lost 4, with 6 bases in between. Germline values: CDR1 GTSNPN, CDR2 SVGIG (reference sequence). The CDR3 length is 12 residues. Material for sequencing was naive CD4+ T cells sorted from blood. Subset in this sample: CD45RA+ positively selected. This receptor was taken from a man between 18 and 29 years old in good health. The chain is built from TRBV30 and TRBJ2-5; maybe TRBD2 (6 bases). The CDR3 DNA is TGTGCCTGGAGTGTGGGGGGAGAGACCCAGTACTTC. Amino acids: CAWSVGGETQYF. Drawing the rest from reference TRBV30 and TRBJ2-5, the complete variable domain is SQTIHQWPATLVQPVGSPLSLECTVEGTSNPNLYWYRQAAGRGLQLLFYSVGIGQISSEVPQNLSASRPQDRQFILSSKKLLLSDSGFYLCAWSVGGETQYFGPGTRLLVL.